Shown below are 32 T cell receptor beta chains from a single sample sequenced in a study of cytomegalovirus exposure and HLA in healthy donors. This PCR relied on a set of 60 Vbeta primers and 13 Jbeta primers. The table came from immunoSEQ multiplex PCR; TCRdb's copy has only in-frame clones and leaves some out. Of more than 80,000 clones in the sample, roughly 63% were seen once. What was sequenced was PBMCs. Receptors originate from a middle-aged man in good health and CMV-seronegative.

The chain joins TRBV6-1 to TRBJ1-1; 9 bases are shared with TRBD1. J lost 6 bases, V lost 1 base, and 12 bases had no gene match. The CDR3 has 17 amino acids. Germline assignment: CDR1 MNHNS and CDR2 SASEGT. CDR3 in amino acids: CASSEDTGGISRPEAFF. CDR3 DNA sequence: TGTGCCAGCAGTGAAGACACAGGGGGCATTAGTCGTCCTGAAGCTTTCTTT.

This rearrangement joins TRBV5-6 to TRBJ2-7; 8 nucleotides agree with TRBD1. This CDR3 is built from 14 residues. The V gene's germline CDR1 is SGHDT and CDR2 YYEEEE. Trimming took 1 base from V and 5 from J; bases not matched to a gene: 5. The CDR3 bases are TGTGCCAGCAGCTTGTTGGACAGGGTCCACGAGCAGTACTTC. It encodes CASSLLDRVHEQYF.

The rearrangement uses TRBV6-5 and TRBJ2-1; TRBD1 is a possible D gene (7 bases). The CDR3 has 11 residues. The V gene lost 5 bases and the J gene lost 10 bases, with 9 bases spanning the gap. The germline gives CDR1 MNHEY, CDR2 SVGAGI. The CDR3 coding sequence is TGTGCCAGCAGTCAGGGGGGCGAGCAGTTCTTC. It specifies CASSQGGEQFF.

This chain joins TRBV5-4 and TRBJ2-7, with 8 bases that match TRBD1. CDR1 is SGHNT and CDR2 is YYREEE in the germline V gene (reference sequence). The CDR3 is 14 amino acids. V trimming: 4 bases; J trimming: 5 bases; junction bases outside the gene matches: 8. CDR3 sequence: CASSAPGQEDEQYF. The CDR3 DNA sequence: TGTGCCAGCAGCGCACCGGGACAGGAAGACGAGCAGTACTTC.

The chain uses TRBV9 and TRBJ1-1; D is uncertain. This CDR3 has 13 residues. CDR1 is SGDLS and CDR2 is YYNGEE in the germline V gene. The ends were cut back, 0 bases at V and 3 bases at J, with 6 bases in the middle. CDR3 loop: CASSVAGDTEAFF. The CDR3 coding sequence is TGTGCCAGCAGCGTAGCCGGGGACACTGAAGCTTTCTTT.

The V call is TRBV10-3, the J call TRBJ2-1; TRBD1 aligns across 8 bases. V lost 2 bases to trimming and J lost 4 bases; unmatched junction nucleotides: 1. Germline loops: CDR1 ENHRY, CDR2 SYGVKD. The CDR3 has 14 amino acids. The CDR3 region is CAISEDRGYNEQFF. The CDR3 nucleotides are TGTGCCATCAGTGAGGACAGGGGTTACAATGAGCAGTTCTTC.

The V and J genes are TRBV2 and TRBJ1-2; possible D gene TRBD1, 5 bases. Trimming took off 8 bases at V and 4 bases at J, with 14 bases between the two ends. Germline CDR1 SNHLY, CDR2 FYNNEI. CDR3 length: 13 amino acids. CDR3 sequence reads: CASGTGRAYGYTF. The CDR3 nucleotides read TGTGCCAGCGGTACGGGCAGGGCCTATGGCTACACCTTC.

This clone was observed a few times. The rearrangement uses TRBV6-1 and TRBJ1-4; TRBD1 aligns across 9 bases. Germline loops: CDR1 MNHNS, CDR2 SASEGT. This CDR3 is built from 14 residues. V shed 6 bases, J shed 6 bases, and the junction held 5 bases outside the gene matches. CDR3 region: CASSRDRGDEKLFF. The CDR3, as DNA: TGTGCCAGCAGCAGAGACAGGGGGGATGAAAAACTGTTTTTT.

The genes are TRBV2 and TRBJ1-2, with D unresolved. The CDR3 is made up of 14 amino acids. Per the germline V gene, CDR1 is SNHLY and CDR2 is FYNNEI. The V end was cut by 6 bases, the J end by 4 bases, with 15 bases between. CDR3 DNA sequence: TGTGCCAGCAGGAGTACCGAATCCGCCTATGGCTACACCTTC. As protein: CASRSTESAYGYTF.

This sequence joins TRBV28 and TRBJ1-2; D unresolved. With 6 bases removed from V and 10 bases from J, the gap between germline ends came to 15 bases. The CDR3 extends over 12 amino acids. CDR1 and CDR2 from the germline V gene are MDHEN and SYDVKM. CDR3 DNA: TGTGCCAGCAGCCTTGCCGGAGCTCCCTACACCTTC. Protein: CASSLAGAPYTF.

This chain uses TRBV4-3 with TRBJ2-3, with a possible D match to TRBD1 (5 bases). This CDR3 comprises 16 residues. V lost 0 bases, J lost 5 bases, and 15 bases lay in between. The germline V gene encodes CDR1 LGHNA and CDR2 YSLEER. The CDR3 DNA follows: TGCGCCAGCAGCCAAGACCCCAGGGTGTTTGGAGATACGCAGTATTTT. Translated, it gives CASSQDPRVFGDTQYF.

This sequence joins TRBV14 and TRBJ2-7; TRBD2 agrees at 9 bases. Trimming took 5 bases from V and 0 from J; bases not matched to a gene: 5. Germline values: CDR1 SGHDN, CDR2 FVKESK. The length of the CDR3 is 15 residues. CDR3 amino acids: CASSFSSGASYEQYF. The CDR3 nucleotides are TGTGCCAGCAGCTTCTCTAGCGGGGCCTCCTACGAGCAGTACTTC.

The CDR3 loop reads CASSQERPGGFYNEQFF. The CDR3 DNA is TGCGCCAGCAGCCAAGAGAGGCCGGGGGGCTTCTACAATGAGCAGTTCTTC. V usage is TRBV4-3 and J usage is TRBJ2-1; a possible D gene is TRBD2 (7 bases). The germline CDR1 and CDR2 sequences are LGHNA and YSLEER. Trimming took off 0 bases at V and 3 bases at J, with 15 bases between the two ends. This CDR3 spans 17 amino acids.

The chain employs TRBV7-9 and TRBJ1-2; TRBD1 aligns across 7 bases. The ends lost 4 bases at V and 5 bases at J; junction bases unmatched: 7. The CDR3 extends over 14 amino acids. From germline, CDR1 is SEHNR and CDR2 FQNEAQ (reference sequence). This CDR3 is CASSSGQTSYGYTF. CDR3 nucleotide sequence: TGTGCCAGCAGCTCGGGACAGACTAGTTATGGCTACACCTTC.

The CDR3 reads CASSMRGNQPQHF. CDR3 DNA sequence: TGTGCCAGTAGTATGAGAGGAAATCAGCCCCAGCATTTT. The chain has TRBV19 and TRBJ1-5; D not certain. Between the trimmed V and J ends, which lost 3 bases and 4 bases, there was a span of 7 bases. The CDR3 runs to 13 residues. Germline V gene sequence: CDR1 LNHDA, CDR2 SQIVND (reference sequence).

The V call is TRBV2, the J call TRBJ2-7; 8 bases match TRBD1. Germline V gene data show CDR1 as SNHLY and CDR2 as FYNNEI. V was clipped by 6 bases and J by 4 bases; unmatched bases: 2. CDR3 size: 12 residues. CDR3 loop: CASRDRAYEQYV. As DNA, the CDR3 is TGTGCCAGCAGGGACAGGGCATACGAGCAGTACGTC.

As to this clone: An end of the junction differs from the germline gene, which may be a read error. The chain links TRBV4-2 to TRBJ1-3; TRBD1 aligns across 8 bases. Germline V lookup: CDR1 LGHNA, CDR2 YNFKEQ. The CDR3 totals 17 residues. CDR3 region: CAGSLETGVHWGNTIYF. The CDR3 DNA follows: TGTGCCGGCAGCCTGGAGACAGGGGTGCACTGGGGAAACACCATATATTTT.

The V gene is TRBV9, the J gene TRBJ1-6, with TRBD1 as a possible D gene (6 bases). The CDR3 contains 16 residues. In germline, CDR1 is SGDLS, CDR2 YYNGEE. Trimming cost V 3 bases and J 0 bases, with 10 bases left between them. The chain's CDR3 is CASSARGSSYNSPLHF. As DNA, the CDR3 is TGTGCCAGCAGCGCAAGGGGGAGCTCCTATAATTCACCCCTCCACTTT.

This chain joins TRBV2 and TRBJ1-6, with TRBD1 matching over 7 bases. The V gene's germline CDR1 is SNHLY and CDR2 FYNNEI. The length of the CDR3 is 15 residues. The V gene end was trimmed by 7 bases and the J gene end by 7 bases; junction bases not matched to a gene: 10. As DNA, the CDR3 is TGTGCCAGCAATGACGAGGGGGCGGGAAATTCACCCCTCCACTTT. This translates into CASNDEGAGNSPLHF.

This chain uses TRBV7-3 with TRBJ1-2; possible D gene TRBD1, 5 bases. This CDR3 spans 13 amino acids. The germline V gene encodes CDR1 SGHTA and CDR2 FQGTGA. V shed 2 bases and J shed 7 bases, with 11 bases lying between them. The CDR3 bases are TGTGCCAGCAGCTTAGGTCAGGGACTTGGCTACACCTTC. Translation: CASSLGQGLGYTF.

The rearrangement links TRBV6-1 to TRBJ2-7; perhaps TRBD1 as D (5 bases). The germline CDR1 and CDR2 sequences are MNHNS and SASEGT. V lost 0 bases, J lost 2 bases, and 17 bases lay in between. There are 17 residues in the CDR3. Here the CDR3 DNA reads TGTGCCAGCAGTGAAGCGCTTCGGCAGGGTGGCCCCTACGAGCAGTACGTC. Encoded protein: CASSEALRQGGPYEQYV.

The chain has TRBV6-5 and TRBJ1-1; D remains unclear. The CDR3 totals 13 residues. Germline loops: CDR1 MNHEY, CDR2 SVGAGI. V lost 5 bases to trimming and J lost 6 bases, with 13 bases between them. CDR3 sequence reads: CASSTSGRPEAFF. In DNA, the CDR3 is TGTGCCAGCAGTACCTCGGGGAGACCTGAAGCTTTCTTT.

In this sample, this clone turned up a few times. J is TRBJ2-5 and V is TRBV6-1, with TRBD1 matching 9 bases. The germline V gene encodes CDR1 MNHNS and CDR2 SASEGT. This CDR3 has 14 amino acids. V lost 3 bases to trimming and J lost 5 bases; unmatched junction nucleotides: 4. The CDR3 DNA reads as TGTGCCAGCAGTGATGGACAGGGGCACGAGACCCAGTACTTC. It specifies CASSDGQGHETQYF.

V usage is TRBV6-1 and J usage is TRBJ2-7; 9 nucleotides line up with TRBD1. Germline-derived CDR1 and CDR2 are MNHNS and SASEGT. The CDR3 has 14 residues. Trimming at V came to 6 bases and at J to 2 bases, leaving 5 bases not matched to a gene. The CDR3 spells CASSAYRGPYEQYV. The CDR3 DNA sequence: TGTGCCAGCAGCGCTTACAGGGGGCCCTACGAGCAGTACGTC.

Here the CDR3 DNA reads TGCAGTGCTCGGGGGAATCAGCCCCAGCATTTT. Its translation: CSARGNQPQHF. The chain recombines TRBV20-1 with TRBJ1-5; D is perhaps TRBD1 (5 bases). Per germline, CDR1 DFQATT and CDR2 SNEGSKA (reference sequence). The CDR3 is 11 amino acids. Trimming took off 5 bases at V and 4 bases at J, with 6 bases between the two ends.

The J gene is TRBJ2-5, the V gene TRBV2, with a possible D match to TRBD1 (5 bases). The CDR3 has 16 residues. From germline, CDR1 is SNHLY and CDR2 FYNNEI. V shed 3 bases and J shed 1 base, with 15 bases lying between them. CDR3 sequence reads: CASSESAARAQETQYF. DNA of the CDR3: TGTGCCAGCAGTGAGTCCGCTGCCAGGGCCCAAGAGACCCAGTACTTC.

J is TRBJ2-2 and V is TRBV2, with 11 bases lining up with TRBD2. The CDR3 runs to 14 residues. Germline CDR1 and CDR2: SNHLY and FYNNEI. After removal of 4 bases from V and 7 bases from J, the junction contained 2 bases not matched to a gene. The DNA for the CDR3 is TGTGCCAGCAGTGTGACTAGCGGGATCGGGGAGCTGTTTTTT. Translated: CASSVTSGIGELFF.

DNA of the CDR3: TGTGCCAGCAGCGTTGGGGCTAGCGGGGGTAGCACAGATACGCAGTATTTT. Its translation: CASSVGASGGSTDTQYF. The genes are TRBV9 and TRBJ2-3, with 10 bases matching TRBD2. The CDR3 covers 17 residues. Germline-derived CDR1 and CDR2 are SGDLS and YYNGEE. With 2 bases clipped from V and 0 bases from J, the junction kept 6 bases outside the gene matches.

This clone has at least ten counts. The chain combines TRBV5-5 with TRBJ1-6; 8 bases are shared with TRBD1. The CDR3 is 15 amino acids. Germline V lookup: CDR1 SGHKS, CDR2 YYEKEE (reference sequence). Unmatched junction bases numbered 9, after V lost 4 bases and J lost 9 bases. The CDR3 nucleotides are TGTGCCAGCAGCCCCCAGGGCAGGGGGCCTTCACCCCTCCACTTT. It is translated as CASSPQGRGPSPLHF.

This chain joins TRBV13 and TRBJ2-7; 8 nucleotides agree with TRBD1. Looked up from germline, CDR1 is PRHDT and CDR2 is FYEKMQ (reference sequence). The CDR3 has 13 residues. V dropped 5 bases and J dropped 3; count of bases not matched to a gene: 3. The CDR3 nucleotides are TGTGCCAGCAGCGCGGGACAGGACTACGAGCAGTACGTC. This encodes CASSAGQDYEQYV.

This clone was picked up a small number of times. The chain recombines TRBV7-3 with TRBJ2-3, with 11 bases matching TRBD2. The germline V gene has CDR1 SGHTA and CDR2 FQGTGA. This CDR3 is 15 amino acids long. The trim removed 3 bases at V and 6 bases at J, leaving 5 bases unmatched. In DNA form, the CDR3 reads TGTGCCAGCAGCTTGTTAGCGGGGGGGTGGGATACGCAGTATTTT. This sequence encodes CASSLLAGGWDTQYF.

Only a few counts were recorded for this clone. The rearrangement uses TRBV25-1 and TRBJ1-6; no firm D call. Germline V CDR1 and CDR2: MGHDK, SYGVNS. There are 15 residues in the CDR3. V gave up 1 base and J gave up 4 bases, with 8 bases separating them. The chain's CDR3 is CASSESGRYNSPLHF. In DNA, the CDR3 is TGTGCCAGCAGTGAATCCGGGAGGTATAATTCACCCCTCCACTTT.